Listed below are T cell receptor beta chains from one sample, sequenced in a study of blood T cells in healthy people across ages. A single record per CDR3 protein comes from TCRdb applying MiXCR to the 5' RACE reads. This sample has roughly 1,800,000 distinct CDR3 sequences, with 49% found just once. Sequencing input: blood. The receptors were sampled from a woman aged 40-49 years in good health. Both conserved end residues are part of each CDR3. Each record gives: CDR3 DNA, CDR3 protein, clone size, J gene, V gene, D gene. A D gene is named only where the DNA matches it firmly. Rows may omit the clone size; those that give it use once, few, many or a size class.

DNA: TGTGCCAGCAGTACAGGGCCCAGTGGGCATGAGCAGTTCTTC
CDR3: CASSTGPSGHEQFF
size: .
J: TRBJ2-1
V: TRBV12-3/TRBV12-4
D: .

DNA: TGTGCCAGCAGCCCCGGCCCCAGGGGCACAGATACGCAGTATTTT
CDR3: CASSPGPRGTDTQYF
size: .
J: TRBJ2-3
V: TRBV5-6
D: .

DNA: TGTGCCAGCAGTTTATTTGGGGGCACAGATACGCAGTATTTT
CDR3: CASSLFGGTDTQYF
size: .
J: TRBJ2-3
V: TRBV12-3/TRBV12-4
D: .

DNA: TGTGCCAGCAGTGAAGCGGCCGGGCCCAATCAGCCCCAGCATTTT
CDR3: CASSEAAGPNQPQHF
size: .
J: TRBJ1-5
V: TRBV6-1
D: .

DNA: TGTGCCAGCAGCAAGGGAGGCGTCAATGAGCAGTTCTTC
CDR3: CASSKGGVNEQFF
size: few
J: TRBJ2-1
V: TRBV6-2/TRBV6-3
D: .

DNA: TGTGCCAGCAGTTACTCGACGACAGCTAACACTCAAGCTTTCTTT
CDR3: CASSYSTTANTQAFF
size: .
J: TRBJ1-1
V: TRBV6-5
D: .

DNA: TGCAGTGCTTCAAGGGGACTAGCGGGAAGCAAAAACATTCAGTACTTC
CDR3: CSASRGLAGSKNIQYF
size: few
J: TRBJ2-4
V: TRBV20-1
D: TRBD2

DNA: TGTGCCAGCAGTTTAGAACAGGGCTATGGCTACACCTTC
CDR3: CASSLEQGYGYTF
size: .
J: TRBJ1-2
V: TRBV12-3/TRBV12-4
D: .

DNA: TGTGCCAGCAGCCACTCGGGGGGCGAATGGGGTGAAAAACTGTTTTTT
CDR3: CASSHSGGEWGEKLFF
size: .
J: TRBJ1-4
V: TRBV7-2
D: .

DNA: TGTGCCAGCAGCCAAGTGTCCAGCGACCGGGTCTACGAGCAGTACTTC
CDR3: CASSQVSSDRVYEQYF
size: few
J: TRBJ2-7
V: TRBV4-2
D: .

DNA: TGTGCCACCAGTGATGCAGGGATGGCCTACAATAAGCAGTTCTTC
CDR3: CATSDAGMAYNKQFF
size: .
J: TRBJ2-1
V: TRBV24-1
D: .

DNA: TGTGCCAGCAGCTCCGGATTGGACAGGGAAGAGACCCAGTACTTC
CDR3: CASSSGLDREETQYF
size: few
J: TRBJ2-5
V: TRBV5-6
D: TRBD1

DNA: TGTGCCAGCCGTGACGGCTTGGCGGAGTTCTTC
CDR3: CASRDGLAEFF
size: .
J: TRBJ2-1
V: TRBV27
D: .

DNA: TGTGCCGCCAGCAGAGTCGGTCAGTTAAACTATGAGCAGTTCTTC
CDR3: CAASRVGQLNYEQFF
size: .
J: TRBJ2-1
V: TRBV15
D: .

DNA: TGTGCCAGCAGTGTAAACCCACAGGGGGTTGGCAATCAGCCCCAGCATTTT
CDR3: CASSVNPQGVGNQPQHF
size: .
J: TRBJ1-5
V: TRBV12-3/TRBV12-4
D: TRBD1

DNA: TGCAGTGCTAGGGGGCAGGGTGTTAGTGGGGACTATGGCTACACCTTC
CDR3: CSARGQGVSGDYGYTF
size: .
J: TRBJ1-2
V: TRBV20-1
D: .

DNA: TGTGCCAGCACCTCGGGACTCAGCTATGGCTACACCTTC
CDR3: CASTSGLSYGYTF
size: .
J: TRBJ1-2
V: TRBV12-3/TRBV12-4
D: .

DNA: TGTGCCAGCAGTGTCACAAAGGGGACCTACGAGCAGTACTTC
CDR3: CASSVTKGTYEQYF
size: few
J: TRBJ2-7
V: TRBV6-1
D: .

DNA: TGTGCCAGCAGTTTTTCGTCCGAGCAGTACTTC
CDR3: CASSFSSEQYF
size: many
J: TRBJ2-7
V: TRBV7-2
D: .

DNA: TGCGCCAGCAGCTCCTGGACAGATCCGCCGTACGAGCAGTACTTC
CDR3: CASSSWTDPPYEQYF
size: .
J: TRBJ2-7
V: TRBV5-1
D: .

DNA: TGTGCCAGCAGAATCGGGACAACCCAACGAGATACGCAGTATTTT
CDR3: CASRIGTTQRDTQYF
size: .
J: TRBJ2-3
V: TRBV6-6
D: .

DNA: TGTGCCACCAGTGATTTGGGGGGATACAATGAGCAGTTCTTC
CDR3: CATSDLGGYNEQFF
size: few
J: TRBJ2-1
V: TRBV24-1
D: .